The following is a T cell receptor beta chain sequence with its context. The source of the sample is a study of blood T cell repertoires in COVID-19. Across the whole study: Nucleic acid was either cDNA or gDNA, and it came from T cells, B-cell-depleted T cells, or PBMCs.

One Seattle source followed patients from active infection through their disease course. TCRdb's table, derived via immunoSEQ multiplex PCR, lists solely in-frame clones and lacks some. The sample has about 410,000 clones, about 91% seen once. The TCR comes from a woman aged 35 to 49 with COVID-19, enrolled during active disease. The sample comprised peripheral blood.

CDR3 in amino acids: CASSLTTGPGNTIYF. The CDR3 DNA reads TGTGCCAGCAGCCTAACGACAGGGCCGGGAAACACCATATATTTT. The V call is TRBV6-6, the J call TRBJ1-3; 7 bases fit TRBD1. The CDR3 is made up of 15 amino acids. Germline V lookup: CDR1 MNHNY, CDR2 SVGAGI (reference sequence). V trimming: 6 bases; J trimming: 4 bases; junction bases outside the gene matches: 9.